These T cell receptor beta chains were read from a single sample in a study of cytomegalovirus exposure and HLA in healthy donors. TCRdb keeps only in-frame clones here, not all; method: immunoSEQ multiplex PCR. The table has around 220,000 clones, 80% to 90% seen once. The specimen sequenced was PBMCs. The receptors come from a woman aged 18-29 years in good health and CMV-seronegative. CDR3s leave out the opening cysteine and the closing phenylalanine or tryptophan. Size tells how often a clone was seen (once, few, many) or the class of an expanded clone, and some rows leave it out.

clone size | V gene | CDR3 protein
NA | TRBV5-1 | ASTQQEADTQY
NA | TRBV10-3 | AISPGTGVHEQY
NA | TRBV28 | ASSLWVGVSNQPQH
once | TRBV6-6 | ASSYVQGAYNEQF
NA | TRBV28 | ASSPLDRSWTGGYT
NA | TRBV4-1 | ASSQEWPEPYEQY
NA | TRBV6-1 | ASTHRSTAF
NA | TRBV25-1 | ASSAGSNQPQH
NA | TRBV6-1 | ASSRTGNTEAF
NA | TRBV19 | ATALAGNTGELF
NA | TRBV27 | ASSPYRDRLNEQF